These 28 T cell receptor beta chains originate from one sample sequenced in a study of cytomegalovirus exposure and HLA in healthy donors. Primers: 60 Vbeta forward and 13 Jbeta reverse. Measured with immunoSEQ multiplex PCR; TCRdb has only the in-frame clones, and not every one. The sample lists approximately 200,000 clones, around three quarters occurring once. The sample was PBMCs. The source of these receptors is a man younger than 40 in good health and CMV-seronegative.

This clone was picked up a small number of times. The rearrangement joins TRBV5-6 to TRBJ1-1, with TRBD1 as a possible D gene (6 bases). Per the germline V gene, CDR1 is SGHDT and CDR2 is YYEEEE. This CDR3 is built from 14 residues. Trimming removed 5 bases at V and 5 bases at J, with 16 bases between. CDR3 coding DNA: TGTGCCAGCAGTCCCCCGTCAGGGGAAACTGAAGCTTTCTTT. Protein: CASSPPSGETEAFF.

This chain joins TRBV6-4 and TRBJ2-1, with 14 bases fitting TRBD2. The V and J ends lost 4 bases and 5 bases, in that order; junction bases with no gene match: 4. The CDR3 loop spans 16 amino acids. The germline V gene has CDR1 MRHNA and CDR2 SNTAGT. CDR3 loop: CASSAGLAGGDNEQFF. CDR3 sequence (DNA): TGTGCCAGCAGTGCTGGACTAGCGGGGGGTGACAATGAGCAGTTCTTC.

V is TRBV5-1 and J is TRBJ1-4, with D tentatively TRBD1 (6 bases). Germline V CDR1 and CDR2: SGHRS, YFSETQ. The V gene lost 0 bases and the J gene lost 6 bases, with 12 bases spanning the gap. The CDR3 covers 15 residues. The CDR3 spells CASSLVAGAHEKLFF. The CDR3 DNA sequence: TGCGCCAGCAGCTTGGTTGCGGGGGCGCATGAAAAACTGTTTTTT. The whole variable domain, filled in from reference TRBV5-1 and TRBJ1-4, reads KAGVTQTPRYLIKTRGQQVTLSCSPISGHRSVSWYQQTPGQGLQFLFEYFSETQRNKGNFPGRFSGRQFSNSRSEMNVSTLELGDSALYLCASSLVAGAHEKLFFGSGTQLSVL.

The rearrangement links TRBV30 to TRBJ1-6, with D unresolved. The germline V and J ends were trimmed by 2 bases and 7 bases, with 6 bases remaining between them. The CDR3 runs 12 residues. Germline loops: CDR1 GTSNPN, CDR2 SVGIG (reference sequence). The CDR3 sequence: CAWSRVNSPLHF. The CDR3 DNA follows: TGTGCCTGGAGTAGAGTGAATTCACCCCTCCACTTT.

The V and J genes are TRBV2 and TRBJ1-2, with 7 bases that match TRBD1. The V gene end was trimmed by 6 bases and the J gene end by 8 bases; junction bases not matched to a gene: 9. This CDR3 comprises 13 residues. The V gene's germline CDR1 is SNHLY and CDR2 FYNNEI. The CDR3 sequence is CASRPRQGGGYTF. CDR3 nucleotide sequence: TGTGCCAGCAGGCCTCGACAGGGAGGAGGCTACACCTTC.

The CDR3 sequence: CASSLAPSGSVEAKNIQYF. The CDR3 DNA reads TGCGCCAGCAGCTTGGCCCCTAGCGGGAGCGTTGAAGCCAAAAACATTCAGTACTTC. The chain uses TRBV5-1 and TRBJ2-4, with 10 bases fitting TRBD2. V lost 0 bases, J lost 0 bases, and 9 bases stayed unmatched. Looked up from germline, CDR1 is SGHRS and CDR2 is YFSETQ. The CDR3 extends over 19 amino acids.

This clone occurred a few times. The chain uses TRBV5-1 and TRBJ1-4; D perhaps matches TRBD1 (6 bases). V lost 4 bases and J 10 bases, leaving 17 bases between the germline ends. CDR1 and CDR2 from the germline V gene are SGHRS and YFSETQ. The CDR3 consists of 14 residues. CDR3 coding DNA: TGCGCCAGCAGCCAGTCACAGGGCCGGGGAAAACTGTTTTTT. The encoded protein is CASSQSQGRGKLFF. Using reference TRBV5-1 and TRBJ1-4 for the parts outside the CDR3, the full variable domain is KAGVTQTPRYLIKTRGQQVTLSCSPISGHRSVSWYQQTPGQGLQFLFEYFSETQRNKGNFPGRFSGRQFSNSRSEMNVSTLELGDSALYLCASSQSQGRGKLFFGSGTQLSVL.

The V call is TRBV18, the J call TRBJ1-5; D might be TRBD1 (6 bases). Germline V gives CDR1 KGHSH, CDR2 LQKENI. The CDR3 contains 15 residues. V was clipped by 3 bases and J by 3 bases, with 12 bases between them. For the CDR3, the DNA is TGTGCCAGCTCACCGGGACAACAAACCAATCAGCCCCAGCATTTT. Protein sequence: CASSPGQQTNQPQHF.

This sequence joins TRBV11-3 and TRBJ2-2; TRBD2 aligns across 8 bases. Germline-derived CDR1 and CDR2 are SGHNT and YENEEA. The CDR3 contains 18 residues. Trimming took 3 bases from V and 4 from J; bases not matched to a gene: 13. The CDR3 is CASSFLSGRAEGTGELFF. The CDR3 DNA follows: TGTGCCAGCAGCTTCCTCAGCGGGAGAGCGGAGGGCACCGGGGAGCTGTTTTTT.

The chain joins TRBV4-1 to TRBJ2-7; 8 nucleotides match TRBD1. Germline CDR1 is MGHRA and CDR2 is YSYEKL. The CDR3 totals 13 residues. With 2 bases clipped from V and 6 bases from J, the junction kept 3 bases outside the gene matches. CDR3 loop: CASSQRTGSEQYF. CDR3 DNA: TGCGCCAGCAGCCAAAGGACAGGGTCCGAGCAGTACTTC.

This clone was observed once. This chain uses TRBV5-6 with TRBJ2-1; 10 positions match TRBD2. Germline V gives CDR1 SGHDT, CDR2 YYEEEE. V gave up 1 base and J gave up 3 bases; unmatched junction bases: 4. The CDR3 sequence is 16 residues long. CDR3 protein: CASSLRLAGDYNEQFF. The CDR3 DNA is TGTGCCAGCAGCTTGCGTCTAGCGGGAGACTACAATGAGCAGTTCTTC.

The rearrangement joins TRBV10-1 to TRBJ1-3; D remains ambiguous. Germline V gene sequence: CDR1 WNHNN, CDR2 SYGVQD (reference sequence). This CDR3 contains 14 residues. V gave up 3 bases and J gave up 0 bases, with 6 bases separating them. CDR3 amino acids: CASSDPNSGNTIYF. For the CDR3, the DNA is TGCGCCAGCAGTGACCCAAACTCTGGAAACACCATATATTTT.

A single count supports this clone. The chain couples TRBV19 to TRBJ2-1, with D possibly TRBD1 on 5 matching bases. Germline CDR1 is LNHDA and CDR2 is SQIVND (reference sequence). Trimming left V 5 bases short and J 2 bases short, with 34 bases between. The CDR3 spans 22 residues. The CDR3 protein is CASSRPHDGENATERTYNEQFF. In DNA, the CDR3 is TGTGCCAGTAGTCGTCCCCATGACGGAGAAAACGCGACAGAGAGGACCTACAATGAGCAGTTCTTC.

CDR3 loop: CASSIAPSSYEQYF. CDR3 in DNA: TGTGCCAGTAGTATAGCTCCGAGCTCCTACGAGCAGTACTTC. The V call is TRBV19, the J call TRBJ2-7; D gene uncertain. The CDR3 sequence is 14 residues long. V was pared by 1 base and J by 0 bases, with 7 bases between. The germline gives CDR1 LNHDA, CDR2 SQIVND (reference sequence).

Here the CDR3 DNA reads TGTGCCAGCAGACCCCGGGTTTGGTCTAGCGGGAATGACATTCAGTACTTC. Protein: CASRPRVWSSGNDIQYF. V is TRBV27 and J is TRBJ2-4, with 9 bases identical to TRBD2. CDR1 is MNHEY and CDR2 is SMNVEV in the germline V gene (reference sequence). Losses at the gene ends were 6 bases for V and 8 bases for J; bases not matched to a gene: 17. CDR3 length: 17 amino acids.

The table lists this clone with a count of one. The junction shows a germline mismatch at one end, possibly a read error. This chain uses TRBV5-1 with TRBJ1-2; TRBD1 is a possible D gene (6 bases). This CDR3 contains 17 residues. In germline, CDR1 is SGHRS, CDR2 YFSETQ. Here the CDR3 DNA reads TGCGCCAGCAGCTTGCGGGCTTTTGTGACAGGCTTTTATGACTACACCTTC. Its translation: CASSLRAFVTGFYDYTF.

This clone appeared a few times. V and J are TRBV5-1 and TRBJ2-1; TRBD2 matches 8 bases. From germline, CDR1 is SGHRS and CDR2 YFSETQ. V lost 6 bases, J lost 7 bases, and 9 bases stayed unmatched. The CDR3 contains 14 residues. The CDR3 loop reads CASTWAGGRNEQFF. As DNA, the CDR3 is TGCGCCAGCACCTGGGCGGGAGGTCGAAATGAGCAGTTCTTC. The full variable domain, with the rest looked up from reference TRBV5-1 and TRBJ2-1, is KAGVTQTPRYLIKTRGQQVTLSCSPISGHRSVSWYQQTPGQGLQFLFEYFSETQRNKGNFPGRFSGRQFSNSRSEMNVSTLELGDSALYLCASTWAGGRNEQFFGPGTRLTVL.

The CDR3 region has the DNA TGTGCCAGTAGTAGAGCGGGAGCGGTCGCCGGGGAGCTGTTTTTT. Amino acids: CASSRAGAVAGELFF. The chain has TRBV19 and TRBJ2-2; 8 nucleotides align to TRBD2. CDR1 and CDR2 (germline): LNHDA, SQIVND (reference sequence). V trimming: 4 bases; J trimming: 6 bases; junction bases outside the gene matches: 7. The CDR3 is made up of 15 amino acids.

This chain uses TRBV5-6 with TRBJ2-1, with 10 nucleotides matching TRBD1. V lost 0 bases, J lost 6 bases, and 9 bases stayed unmatched. CDR1 and CDR2 (germline): SGHDT, YYEEEE. This CDR3 has 17 residues. This chain's CDR3 is CASSLETGTGAVNEQFF. The CDR3 DNA is TGTGCCAGCAGCTTGGAAACCGGGACAGGGGCCGTCAATGAGCAGTTCTTC.

The chain links TRBV10-3 to TRBJ2-2; D is perhaps TRBD2 (5 bases). The CDR3 sequence is 14 residues long. V was pared by 6 bases and J by 6 bases, with 14 bases between. CDR1 and CDR2 from the germline V gene are ENHRY and SYGVKD. CDR3 loop: CAIRSWSSSGELFF. The CDR3 coding sequence is TGTGCCATCAGGAGCTGGTCTAGCTCCGGGGAGCTGTTTTTT.

V is TRBV5-5 and J is TRBJ1-2, with 8 bases that match TRBD1. The CDR3 consists of 15 residues. Germline V gene sequence: CDR1 SGHKS, CDR2 YYEKEE (reference sequence). With 4 bases clipped from V and 7 bases from J, the junction kept 12 bases outside the gene matches. CDR3 protein: CASSQPGGAFFGYTF. The CDR3 region has the DNA TGTGCCAGCAGCCAACCAGGGGGCGCGTTTTTTGGCTACACCTTC. Drawing the rest from reference TRBV5-5 and TRBJ1-2, the complete variable domain is DAGVTQSPTHLIKTRGQQVTLRCSPISGHKSVSWYQQVLGQGPQFIFQYYEKEERGRGNFPDRFSARQFPNYSSELNVNALLLGDSALYLCASSQPGGAFFGYTFGSGTRLTVV.

CDR3 bases: TGTGCCAGCTCGCGCCGGACTACTGGGAGGGGTATTGCCTACAATGAGCAGTTCTTC. Its protein product is CASSRRTTGRGIAYNEQFF. The V call is TRBV2, the J call TRBJ2-1; 7 bases match TRBD2. The CDR3 spans 19 residues. V lost 8 bases and J lost 2; bases outside the gene matches: 21. The V gene's germline CDR1 is SNHLY and CDR2 FYNNEI. The entire variable domain, with the rest obtained from reference TRBV2 and TRBJ2-1, is as follows: EPEVTQTPSHQVTQMGQEVILRCVPISNHLYFYWYRQILGQKVEFLVSFYNNEISEKSEIFDDQFSVERPDGSNFTLKIRSTKLEDSAMYFCASSRRTTGRGIAYNEQFFGPGTRLTVL.

This clone appeared a few times. The genes are TRBV4-1 and TRBJ2-7, with 10 bases lining up with TRBD2. J lost 3 bases, V lost 1 base, and 9 bases had no gene match. This CDR3 region has 17 residues. Per germline, CDR1 MGHRA and CDR2 YSYEKL. The CDR3, as DNA: TGCGCCAGCAGCCAAGCCCTTGGACTAGCGGACTACTACGAGCAGTACTTC. Protein product: CASSQALGLADYYEQYF.

The rearrangement joins TRBV4-1 to TRBJ2-7; TRBD2 agrees at 11 bases. This CDR3 is 14 amino acids long. The germline CDR1 and CDR2 sequences are MGHRA and YSYEKL. With V trimmed by 6 bases and J by 6 bases, 7 bases remained unmatched. The CDR3: CASRGLAGGAEQYF. DNA of the CDR3: TGCGCCAGCAGGGGTCTAGCGGGAGGAGCCGAGCAGTACTTC.

The chain recombines TRBV4-1 with TRBJ2-1; maybe TRBD2 (5 bases). The germline CDR1 and CDR2 sequences are MGHRA and YSYEKL. V lost 3 bases and J 0 bases, leaving 9 bases between the germline ends. This CDR3 contains 15 residues. CDR3 amino acids: CASSHGEHSYNEQFF. Written as DNA, the CDR3 is TGCGCCAGCAGCCACGGGGAACACTCCTACAATGAGCAGTTCTTC.

This clone appeared a single time. The rearrangement uses TRBV5-4 and TRBJ2-7, with TRBD2 matching 16 bases. The V and J ends lost 3 bases and 4 bases, in that order; junction bases with no gene match: 1. The CDR3 has 15 residues. CDR1 is SGHNT and CDR2 is YYREEE in the germline V gene (reference sequence). The CDR3 loop reads CASSSGLAGGYEQYF. As DNA, the CDR3 is TGTGCCAGCAGCTCGGGACTAGCGGGAGGGTACGAGCAGTACTTC.

The chain uses TRBV6-5 and TRBJ2-2; the D gene is possibly TRBD1 (6 bases). V was shortened by 6 bases and J by 6 bases, with 8 bases between the two germline ends. The CDR3 has 12 amino acids. Germline V gene sequence: CDR1 MNHEY, CDR2 SVGAGI. CDR3 loop: CASSRTAGELFF. In DNA form, the CDR3 reads TGTGCCAGCAGCCGGACAGCCGGGGAGCTGTTTTTT.

The rearrangement links TRBV5-1 to TRBJ2-7; the D gene is possibly TRBD2 (6 bases). Trimming shortened V by 0 bases and J by 4 bases, and 17 bases separated the two germline ends. This CDR3 is built from 16 residues. Germline assignment: CDR1 SGHRS and CDR2 YFSETQ. In nucleotides, the CDR3 is TGCGCCAGCAGCTTGGCGCGGGACCCAGGGTTTTACGAGCAGTACTTC. This translates into CASSLARDPGFYEQYF.